A single sample is the source of the 14 T cell receptor beta chains below, sequenced in a study of blood T cell repertoires in COVID-19. Measured with immunoSEQ multiplex PCR; TCRdb has only the in-frame clones, and not every one. The data show a few hundred thousand clones, approximately 83% seen once. Material: peripheral blood. The origin of the receptors is a young woman who had recovered from COVID-19.

This rearrangement joins TRBV18 to TRBJ2-7; 12 nucleotides line up with TRBD2. V lost 3 bases to trimming and J lost 0 bases; unmatched junction nucleotides: 3. Germline CDR1 and CDR2: KGHSH and LQKENI. The CDR3 consists of 16 residues. The chain's CDR3 is CASSPGLAGSSYEQYF. DNA of the CDR3: TGTGCCAGCTCACCTGGACTAGCGGGAAGCTCCTACGAGCAGTACTTC.

This chain joins TRBV7-9 and TRBJ2-1; no definite D call. Trimming shortened V by 0 bases and J by 0 bases, and 12 bases separated the two germline ends. The CDR3 spans 17 residues. In germline, CDR1 is SEHNR, CDR2 FQNEAQ (reference sequence). CDR3 residues: CASSLARGGSSYNEQFF. In DNA form, the CDR3 reads TGTGCCAGCAGCTTAGCGAGAGGTGGAAGCTCCTACAATGAGCAGTTCTTC.

This clone has more than one count but fewer than ten. V is TRBV28 and J is TRBJ2-1; D is ambiguous. The CDR3 totals 11 residues. The germline CDR1 and CDR2 sequences are MDHEN and SYDVKM. V lost 8 bases, J lost 8 bases, and 10 bases lay in between. The CDR3 loop is CASAQLDEQFF. The CDR3 nucleotides are TGTGCCAGCGCCCAGTTGGATGAGCAGTTCTTC.

The genes are TRBV7-2 and TRBJ2-1; 14 nucleotides match TRBD2. The V gene end was trimmed by 6 bases and the J gene end by 6 bases; junction bases not matched to a gene: 7. The CDR3 length is 16 residues. The germline V gene encodes CDR1 SGHTA and CDR2 FQGNSA. Here the CDR3 DNA reads TGTGCCAGCAGTTCACCGGGACTAGCGGGAGTCAATGAGCAGTTCTTC. It encodes CASSSPGLAGVNEQFF.

The V and J genes are TRBV6-4 and TRBJ2-1; perhaps TRBD2 as D (5 bases). Looked up from germline, CDR1 is MRHNA and CDR2 is SNTAGT. With 5 bases removed from V and 2 bases from J, the gap between germline ends came to 13 bases. This CDR3 comprises 15 residues. CDR3 sequence reads: CASSTTGMAYNEQFF. CDR3 in DNA: TGTGCCAGCAGTACTACGGGAATGGCCTACAATGAGCAGTTCTTC.

The rearrangement uses TRBV6-2 or TRBV6-3 and TRBJ1-6; D might be TRBD1 (6 bases). The CDR3 has 15 residues. Per the germline V gene, CDR1 is MNHEY and CDR2 is SVGEGT. Between the trimmed V and J ends, which lost 6 bases and 6 bases, there was a span of 15 bases. The chain's CDR3 is CASSRTVPSNSPLHF. CDR3 DNA: TGTGCCAGCAGCCGGACAGTCCCTTCTAATTCACCCCTCCACTTT.

The chain joins TRBV5-1 to TRBJ2-7, with 7 bases that match TRBD1. Looked up from germline, CDR1 is SGHRS and CDR2 is YFSETQ. The CDR3 runs to 14 residues. The V and J ends lost 5 bases and 5 bases, in that order; junction bases with no gene match: 10. For the CDR3, the DNA is TGCGCCAGCAGGGTGAAGACAGGGTCCCACGAGCAGTACTTC. As protein: CASRVKTGSHEQYF.

The chain joins TRBV27 to TRBJ1-1, with TRBD1 as a possible D gene (5 bases). V lost 6 bases, J lost 4 bases, and 15 bases lay in between. This CDR3 has 14 amino acids. Germline V CDR1 and CDR2: MNHEY, SMNVEV (reference sequence). The DNA for the CDR3 is TGTGCCAGCAGCATCGCCAGGGTGGGCACTGAAGCTTTCTTT. Translation: CASSIARVGTEAFF.

The rearrangement joins TRBV3-1 (or the pseudogene TRBV3-2) to TRBJ2-2; 14 positions agree with TRBD2. J lost 6 bases, V lost 5 bases, and 5 bases had no gene match. This CDR3 spans 16 amino acids. Germline V gene sequence: CDR1 LGHDT, CDR2 YNNKEL (reference sequence). In DNA form, the CDR3 reads TGTGCCAGCAGCTGGGGACTAGCGGGAGCGGCCGGGGAGCTGTTTTTT. This codes for CASSWGLAGAAGELFF.

The V gene is TRBV5-1, the J gene TRBJ2-1; 10 bases match TRBD2. With 4 bases clipped from V and 7 bases from J, the junction kept 5 bases outside the gene matches. Germline CDR1 reads SGHRS; CDR2 reads YFSETQ. The CDR3 contains 14 residues. The CDR3 loop reads CASSPLAGGNEQFF. CDR3 DNA: TGCGCCAGCAGCCCCTTAGCGGGAGGTAATGAGCAGTTCTTC. The whole variable domain, remainder taken from reference TRBV5-1 and TRBJ2-1, is KAGVTQTPRYLIKTRGQQVTLSCSPISGHRSVSWYQQTPGQGLQFLFEYFSETQRNKGNFPGRFSGRQFSNSRSEMNVSTLELGDSALYLCASSPLAGGNEQFFGPGTRLTVL.

J is TRBJ1-2 and V is TRBV28; weak D call: TRBD1 (6 bases). CDR1 is MDHEN, CDR2 SYDVKM, per germline. Trimming pared 7 bases from V and 8 bases from J, leaving 14 bases between. This CDR3 has 12 amino acids. The CDR3, as DNA: TGTGCCAGCACCGACAGGTTCAGGGGCTACACCTTC. It specifies CASTDRFRGYTF.

The sample holds one count of this clone. The chain has TRBV3-1 (or the pseudogene TRBV3-2) and TRBJ2-1; D not certain. This CDR3 has 14 residues. V gave up 2 bases and J gave up 10 bases, with 15 bases separating them. CDR1 is LGHDT and CDR2 is YNNKEL in the germline V gene (reference sequence). This CDR3 reads CASSQTLGKQEQFF. The CDR3, as DNA: TGTGCCAGCAGCCAAACGTTAGGAAAACAGGAGCAGTTCTTC.

The chain couples TRBV4-1 to TRBJ2-7; 8 nucleotides align to TRBD1. V dropped 4 bases and J dropped 1; count of bases not matched to a gene: 6. Germline values: CDR1 MGHRA, CDR2 YSYEKL. The CDR3 contains 15 residues. The CDR3 reads CASSLGQGPSYEQYF. The CDR3 DNA reads as TGCGCCAGCAGCCTTGGACAGGGCCCGTCCTACGAGCAGTACTTC.

This chain uses TRBV19 with TRBJ1-3; maybe TRBD1 (6 bases). The CDR3 is 16 amino acids. Deletions cut 6 bases from V and 0 bases from J, with 15 bases between. The germline V gene has CDR1 LNHDA and CDR2 SQIVND (reference sequence). The CDR3 reads CASRDRGRGSGNTIYF. The CDR3 DNA follows: TGTGCCAGTAGGGACAGAGGCAGGGGCTCTGGAAACACCATATATTTT.